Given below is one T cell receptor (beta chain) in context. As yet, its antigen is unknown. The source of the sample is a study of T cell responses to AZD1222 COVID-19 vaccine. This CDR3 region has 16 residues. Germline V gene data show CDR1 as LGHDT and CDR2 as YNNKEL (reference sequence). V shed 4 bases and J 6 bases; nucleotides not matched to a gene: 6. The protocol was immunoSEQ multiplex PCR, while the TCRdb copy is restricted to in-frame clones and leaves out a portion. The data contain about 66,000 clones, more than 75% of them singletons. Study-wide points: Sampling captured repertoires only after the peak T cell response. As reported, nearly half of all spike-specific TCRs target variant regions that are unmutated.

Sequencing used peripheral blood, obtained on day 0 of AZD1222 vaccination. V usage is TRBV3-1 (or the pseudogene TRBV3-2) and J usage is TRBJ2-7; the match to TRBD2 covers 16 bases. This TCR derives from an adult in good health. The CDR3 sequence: CASSPEGLAGGGEQYF. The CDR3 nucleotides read TGTGCCAGCAGCCCAGAGGGACTAGCGGGAGGGGGCGAGCAGTACTTC.